What follows is one TCR beta chain and its context. Stated treatment: some 20 received Ad26.COV2.S at low or high dose, single or two shots; roughly 5 received placebo; per-sample allocation not given. Collection of the samples took place on day 63 after the first injection of vaccine or placebo. In Boston, the donor was an adult between 18-55 years of age. This entry comes from a study of Ad26.COV2.S vaccination and SARS-CoV-2 variants. Looking at the study overall: Once, or twice with 56 days between doses, Ad26.COV2.S was given intramuscularly.

CDR1 SGHNT and CDR2 YYREEE come from the germline V gene (reference sequence). The CDR3 spans 13 residues. Trimming took off 0 bases at V and 5 bases at J, with 7 bases between the two ends. Data came from immunoSEQ multiplex PCR; TCRdb stores just in-frame clones and leaves some out. The sample yields hundreds of thousands of clones, roughly 90% seen once. The sample was peripheral blood, taken in a trial of Ad26.COV2.S vaccine versus placebo. The source of this sequence is a person aged 18-65 years who received the Ad26.COV2.S COVID-19 vaccine or a placebo. V is TRBV5-4 and J is TRBJ2-3; D remains ambiguous. The CDR3 coding sequence is TGTGCCAGCAGCTTGGGTACCGAAGATACGCAGTATTTT. This translates into CASSLGTEDTQYF.